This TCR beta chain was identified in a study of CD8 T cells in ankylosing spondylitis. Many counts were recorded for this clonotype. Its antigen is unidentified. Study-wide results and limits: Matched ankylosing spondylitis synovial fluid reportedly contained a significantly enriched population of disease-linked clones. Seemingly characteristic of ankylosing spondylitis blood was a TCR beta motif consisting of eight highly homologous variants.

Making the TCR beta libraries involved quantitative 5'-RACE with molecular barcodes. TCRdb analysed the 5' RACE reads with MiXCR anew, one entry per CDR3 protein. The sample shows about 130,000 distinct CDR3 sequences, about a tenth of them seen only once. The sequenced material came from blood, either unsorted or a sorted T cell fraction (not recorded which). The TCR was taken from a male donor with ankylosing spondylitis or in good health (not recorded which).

This CDR3 reads CASSLGARTGEQFF. Here the CDR3 DNA reads TGCGCCAGCAGCTTGGGGGCACGAACGGGTGAGCAGTTCTTC. The rearrangement links TRBV5-1 to TRBJ2-1; D call uncertain. V was clipped by 0 bases and J by 9 bases, with 13 bases between them. Germline lookup yields CDR1 SGHRS and CDR2 YFSETQ. This CDR3 region has 14 residues.